This T cell receptor beta chain was identified in a study of blood T cell repertoires in COVID-19 (dated by TCRdb to the early 2020s). For context, the study as a whole: Samples covering the acute and convalescent phases of COVID-19 were provided by collaborators in the United States, Italy and Spain. The prospective study material was composed of cDNA or gDNA derived from T cells, B-cell-depleted T cells, or PBMCs. The dataset comprised deeply sampled blood TCRbeta repertoires from subjects exposed to, actively infected with, or recovered from COVID-19. A freely available public database, intended as a resource for researchers studying the immune response to SARS-CoV-2, is where the repertoires were released. Samples were obtained from the ongoing ImmuneRACE study (first 160 participants) and from about 1,300 subjects provided by 6 global collaborators. A de-identified subject ID, COVID-19 status, age in years and sex were almost always included in the sample metadata. HLA class I and class II types, where available, came from metadata supplied by the sample provider rather than from assay-based typing. Findings and caveats that apply to the study as a whole: The quantity of clinical and demographic metadata differed by source and by participant and was supplied without curation.

Participants in the prospective study were aged roughly 18 to 89 years, lived in under 30 United States geographic areas, and enrolled through a virtual design. To assign participants to cohorts, the prospective study relied on clinical history that participants themselves reported in a screening survey and a study questionnaire. Mobile phlebotomists in the prospective study collected whole blood, serum and a nasopharyngeal or oropharyngeal swab from every participant. Over a roughly 2-month period, participants in the prospective study had the option of providing additional blood draws and questionnaires. Prospective study blood samples were shipped either frozen or at room temperature before DNA extraction. This clone has a single count. Its antigen remains undetermined. The input lacks base qualities; no much larger clone sits a single base away. TCRbeta CDR3 regions were amplified from genomic DNA by means of the immunoSEQ Assay, a bias-controlled multiplex PCR. On the study's bioinformatics: The number of nucleated cells in each sample was estimated by amplification of reference gene primers within the assay. Sequence reads were collapsed and filtered to measure the absolute abundance of every unique TCRbeta CDR3 rearrangement. For each sample, productive Simpson clonality was calculated by taking the square root of Simpson's diversity index across productive rearrangements. The table comes from immuneACCESS by way of TCRdb, which keeps in-frame sequences with V and J called. Part of the clones is missing from these tables; in studies checked, under half for an unresolved V gene and the rest for unknown reasons. Clone size and V and J calls were adopted from that table, with D and trimming inferred from the DNA. The sample table holds 150,000 to 200,000 clones, of which about 77% were seen once. The top ten hold around 17% of the sample.

V trim: 5 bases; J trim: 8 bases; unmatched bases: 14. Taken from the germline V gene (reference sequence), the CDR1 and CDR2 loops are SEHNR and FQNEAQ. The cysteine opens and the phenylalanine closes a CDR3 of 16 amino acids. The retained sequence is limited to the CDR3, 48 bases, with the frame set at the first base. Sequencing was carried out using PBMCs or T cells enriched from blood (not recorded which). The receptor's source is a woman aged 50 to 65 with acute COVID-19. The rearrangement combines TRBV7-9 with TRBJ1-4; a stretch of 7 junction bases matches TRBD1. The DNA sequence follows: TGTGCCAGCAGCCCTGCCCCTGACGTGACAGGGGAAAAACTGTTTTTT. The translation is CASSPAPDVTGEKLFF.